Presented here are 14 T cell receptor beta chains from one specimen sequenced in a study of cytomegalovirus exposure and HLA in healthy donors (dated by TCRdb to about 2017). The method was the immunoSEQ multiplex PCR assay. For the multiplex PCR, a mixture combining 60 forward primers for TCR Vbeta segments and 13 reverse primers for TCR Jbeta segments was used. Entries here come from immuneACCESS through TCRdb and include only in-frame sequences with V and J called. Some clones fail to appear in such tables; in the studies checked, an unresolved V gene covers under half of the shortfall, and the cause of the remainder is unknown. The sample table shows about 130,000 clones, and around four fifths are seen once. The leading ten clones occupy more than 0.9% of the sample. The sequenced sample was PBMCs. These TCRs come from a boy aged 5-17 years in good health and CMV-seronegative.

The chain joins TRBV9 to TRBJ2-1; D is unclear. The CDR3 sequence is 14 residues long. Trimming cost V 0 bases and J 14 bases, with 18 bases left between them. In germline, CDR1 is SGDLS, CDR2 YYNGEE. The CDR3 sequence: CASSVGGIDKKKFF. CDR3 DNA sequence: TGTGCCAGCAGCGTAGGAGGTATCGATAAAAAGAAGTTCTTC.

The rearrangement joins TRBV10-3 to TRBJ2-1; D is uncertain. This CDR3 is built from 14 residues. The germline V gene encodes CDR1 ENHRY and CDR2 SYGVKD. V dropped 2 bases and J dropped 3 bases, with 8 bases sitting between them. As DNA, the CDR3 is TGTGCCATCAGTGAGCCCCACAGCTACAATGAGCAGTTCTTC. This gives the protein CAISEPHSYNEQFF.

The gene calls are TRBV30 and TRBJ1-2; 10 nucleotides match TRBD1. V trimming: 5 bases; J trimming: 2 bases; junction bases outside the gene matches: 11. The germline CDR1 and CDR2 sequences are GTSNPN and SVGIG (reference sequence). The CDR3 contains 16 residues. The CDR3 sequence is CAWSILPGQGNYGYTF. The CDR3 nucleotides read TGTGCCTGGTCCATACTACCGGGACAGGGGAACTATGGCTACACCTTC.

The rearrangement links TRBV7-9 to TRBJ1-2; possibly TRBD1 for D (5 bases). Germline CDR1 reads SEHNR; CDR2 reads FQNEAQ (reference sequence). The CDR3 contains 14 residues. V lost 1 base to trimming and J lost 7 bases, with 13 bases between them. CDR3 nucleotides: TGTGCCAGCAGCTTAGAGGGCAGGGCAAGTGGCTACACCTTC. Protein sequence: CASSLEGRASGYTF.

This chain joins TRBV5-1 and TRBJ1-1, with a possible D match to TRBD1 (6 bases). Germline V gives CDR1 SGHRS, CDR2 YFSETQ. V gave up 2 bases and J gave up 4 bases, with 12 bases separating them. The CDR3 runs 14 residues. CDR3 sequence reads: CASSLEFRGTEAFF. The CDR3 DNA is TGCGCCAGCAGCTTAGAATTCAGGGGCACTGAAGCTTTCTTT.

The chain has TRBV5-4 and TRBJ2-1, with D possibly matching TRBD1 (6 bases). The V gene lost 2 bases and the J gene lost 6 bases, with 9 bases spanning the gap. Germline CDR1 and CDR2: SGHNT and YYREEE (reference sequence). The CDR3 has 13 residues. The CDR3 DNA follows: TGTGCCAGCAGCTTTGGACAGCGCAATGAGCAGTTCTTC. Its protein product is CASSFGQRNEQFF.

The V gene is TRBV9, the J gene TRBJ2-2, with 9 bases that match TRBD1. This CDR3 contains 13 residues. Germline V gives CDR1 SGDLS, CDR2 YYNGEE. With 3 bases clipped from V and 6 bases from J, the junction kept 0 bases outside the gene matches. The CDR3 bases are TGTGCCAGCAGCGGACAGGGGGCCGGGGAGCTGTTTTTT. Residues: CASSGQGAGELFF.

This chain connects TRBV13 to TRBJ2-1; 8 bases match TRBD2. V shed 8 bases, J shed 0 bases, and the junction held 18 bases outside the gene matches. CDR1 is PRHDT and CDR2 is FYEKMQ in the germline V gene (reference sequence). The CDR3 runs to 19 residues. The CDR3 nucleotides read TGTGCCAGCCTCAGGATTGGCGGGAGGTTCGAAAACTCCTACAATGAGCAGTTCTTC. Translation: CASLRIGGRFENSYNEQFF.

V is TRBV7-9 and J is TRBJ2-7; 9 bases fit TRBD1. The CDR3 sequence is 16 residues long. The J segment lost 3 bases and the V segment lost 5 bases, leaving 11 bases of the junction unmatched. From germline, CDR1 is SEHNR and CDR2 FQNEAQ (reference sequence). CDR3 in DNA: TGTGCCAGCAGCCCGCACTTCCGGGACAGGGACTACGAGCAGTACTTC. Protein: CASSPHFRDRDYEQYF.

The chain links TRBV9 to TRBJ2-4; D unclear. V dropped 6 bases and J dropped 1 base, with 14 bases sitting between them. CDR1 and CDR2 (germline): SGDLS, YYNGEE. CDR3 length equals 15 residues. The CDR3 region has the DNA TGTGCCAGCAACAAGGAGCCCGCGGCCAAAAACATTCAGTACTTC. Its translation is CASNKEPAAKNIQYF.

V and J are TRBV2 and TRBJ2-3, with 8 bases lining up with TRBD2. The V gene's germline CDR1 is SNHLY and CDR2 FYNNEI. The CDR3 is made up of 17 amino acids. The J segment lost 2 bases and the V segment lost 6 bases, leaving 13 bases of the junction unmatched. The CDR3 coding sequence is TGTGCCAGCAGACTCTCGGGGGCGGGAGGCCTCACAGATACGCAGTATTTT. Translating it yields CASRLSGAGGLTDTQYF.

This clone was seen a handful of times. The chain has TRBV7-9 and TRBJ1-1; 7 bases fit TRBD1. V shed 10 bases and J 1 base; nucleotides not matched to a gene: 3. The CDR3 totals 12 residues. Germline CDR1 is SEHNR and CDR2 is FQNEAQ (reference sequence). Written as DNA, the CDR3 is TGTGCCACCGGGACAGCGAACACTGAAGCTTTCTTT. Translated, it gives CATGTANTEAFF.

The table lists this clone with a few counts. The J gene is TRBJ2-1, the V gene TRBV2; D is ambiguous. The CDR3 is 15 amino acids. Germline CDR1 SNHLY, CDR2 FYNNEI. V lost 1 base and J 6 bases, leaving 13 bases between the germline ends. The CDR3 spells CASSEGRSQFNEQFF. Written as DNA, the CDR3 is TGTGCCAGCAGTGAAGGCAGAAGTCAATTCAATGAGCAGTTCTTC. Full variable domain (missing parts from reference TRBV2 and TRBJ2-1): EPEVTQTPSHQVTQMGQEVILRCVPISNHLYFYWYRQILGQKVEFLVSFYNNEISEKSEIFDDQFSVERPDGSNFTLKIRSTKLEDSAMYFCASSEGRSQFNEQFFGPGTRLTVL.

The chain has TRBV2 and TRBJ1-5, with unresolved D. The CDR3 length is 12 residues. The V end lost 7 bases, the J end lost 6 bases, and 10 bases lay between the germline ends. CDR1 and CDR2 from the germline V gene are SNHLY and FYNNEI. In DNA form, the CDR3 reads TGTGCCAGCACCGAGGTTGGTCAGCCCCAGCATTTT. Translated: CASTEVGQPQHF.